Only a few counts were recorded for the clone carrying this T cell receptor (beta chain). This entry belongs to a study of blood T cell repertoires in COVID-19. Trimming removed 9 bases from V and 6 bases from J; junction bases left unmatched: 6. The germline CDR1 and CDR2 sequences are MNHEY and SMNVEV (reference sequence). The CDR3 sequence is 13 residues long. Using immunoSEQ multiplex PCR, the repertoire was profiled, and TCRdb retains in-frame clones only, with some absent. The table records 350,000 or so clones, more than 85% of them present only once. The sample was PBMCs or T cells enriched from blood (not recorded which). The sequence came from a young woman who had recovered from COVID-19. The rearrangement joins TRBV27 to TRBJ1-5, with 9 nucleotides matching TRBD1. Written as DNA, the CDR3 is TGTGCCAGTAGACAGGGGGTATTTCAGCCCCAGCATTTT. Translated, it gives CASRQGVFQPQHF.